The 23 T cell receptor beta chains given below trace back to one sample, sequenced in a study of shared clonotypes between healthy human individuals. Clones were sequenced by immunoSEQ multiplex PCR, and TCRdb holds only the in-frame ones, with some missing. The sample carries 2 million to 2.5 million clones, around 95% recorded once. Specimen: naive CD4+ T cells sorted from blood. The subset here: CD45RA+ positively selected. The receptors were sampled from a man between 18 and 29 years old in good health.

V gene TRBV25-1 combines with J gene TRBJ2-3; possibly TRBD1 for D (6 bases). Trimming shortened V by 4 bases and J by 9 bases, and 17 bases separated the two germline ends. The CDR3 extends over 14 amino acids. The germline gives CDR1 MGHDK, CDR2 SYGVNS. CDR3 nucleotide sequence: TGTGCCAGCAGTGCGGACAGCCTGATAACGACGCAGTATTTT. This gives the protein CASSADSLITTQYF. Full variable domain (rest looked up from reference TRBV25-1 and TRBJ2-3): EADIYQTPRYLVIGTGKKITLECSQTMGHDKMYWYQQDPGMELHLIHYSYGVNSTEKGDLSSESTVSRIRTEHFPLTLESARPSHTSQYLCASSADSLITTQYFGPGTRLTVL.

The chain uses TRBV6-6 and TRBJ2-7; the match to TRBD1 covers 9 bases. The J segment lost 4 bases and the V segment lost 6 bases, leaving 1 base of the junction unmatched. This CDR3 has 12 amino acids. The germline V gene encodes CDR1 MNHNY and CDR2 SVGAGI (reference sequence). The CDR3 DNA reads TGTGCCAGCAGGACAGGGGGTTACGAGCAGTACTTC. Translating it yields CASRTGGYEQYF.

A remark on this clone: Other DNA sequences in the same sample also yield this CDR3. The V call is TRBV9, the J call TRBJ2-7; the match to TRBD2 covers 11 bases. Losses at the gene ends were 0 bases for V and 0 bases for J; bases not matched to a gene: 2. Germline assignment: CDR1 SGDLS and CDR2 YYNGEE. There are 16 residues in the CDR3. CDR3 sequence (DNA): TGTGCCAGCAGCGTAGATGGGACTAGCGGCTCCTACGAGCAGTACTTC. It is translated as CASSVDGTSGSYEQYF.

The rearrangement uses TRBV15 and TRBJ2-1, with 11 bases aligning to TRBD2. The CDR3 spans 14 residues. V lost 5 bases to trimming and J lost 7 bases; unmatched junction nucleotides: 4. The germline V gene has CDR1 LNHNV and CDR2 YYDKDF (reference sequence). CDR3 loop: CATSPGLAVNEQFF. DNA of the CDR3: TGTGCCACCAGCCCGGGACTAGCGGTGAATGAGCAGTTCTTC.

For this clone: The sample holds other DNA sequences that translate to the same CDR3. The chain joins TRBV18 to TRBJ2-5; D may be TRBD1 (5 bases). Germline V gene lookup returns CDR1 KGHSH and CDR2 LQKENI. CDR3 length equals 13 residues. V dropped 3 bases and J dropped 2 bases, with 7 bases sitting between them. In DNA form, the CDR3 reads TGTGCCAGCTCACCGACAGCACAAGAGACCCAGTACTTC. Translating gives CASSPTAQETQYF.

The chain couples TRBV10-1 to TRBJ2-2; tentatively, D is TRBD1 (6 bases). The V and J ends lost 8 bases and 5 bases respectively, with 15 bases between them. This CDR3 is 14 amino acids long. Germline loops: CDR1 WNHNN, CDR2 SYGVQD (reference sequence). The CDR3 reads CASSATGSTGELFF. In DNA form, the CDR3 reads TGCGCCAGCTCGGCAACAGGGTCTACCGGGGAGCTGTTTTTT.

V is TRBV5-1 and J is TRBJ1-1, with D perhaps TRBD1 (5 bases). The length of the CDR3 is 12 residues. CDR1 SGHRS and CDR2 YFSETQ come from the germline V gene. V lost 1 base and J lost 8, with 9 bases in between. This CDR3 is CASSLSNREAFF. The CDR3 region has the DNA TGCGCCAGCAGCTTGTCGAACAGGGAAGCTTTCTTT.

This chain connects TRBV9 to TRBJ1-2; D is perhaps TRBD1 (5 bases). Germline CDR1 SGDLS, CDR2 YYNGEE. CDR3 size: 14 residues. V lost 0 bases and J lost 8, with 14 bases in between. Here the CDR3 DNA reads TGTGCCAGCAGCGTAGGAGAGCAGGGCCGGGGCTACACCTTC. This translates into CASSVGEQGRGYTF. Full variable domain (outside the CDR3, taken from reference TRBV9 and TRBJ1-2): DSGVTQTPKHLITATGQRVTLRCSPRSGDLSVYWYQQSLDQGLQFLIQYYNGEERAKGNILERFSAQQFPDLHSELNLSSLELGDSALYFCASSVGEQGRGYTFGSGTRLTVV.

CDR3 region: CASSLNPAGKGGNQPQHF. CDR3 coding DNA: TGTGCCAGCAGTTTAAACCCGGCAGGGAAAGGGGGCAATCAGCCCCAGCATTTT. The V gene is TRBV28, the J gene TRBJ1-5; TRBD1 is a possible D gene (5 bases). V dropped 2 bases and J dropped 2 bases, with 19 bases sitting between them. CDR1 is MDHEN and CDR2 is SYDVKM in the germline V gene. This CDR3 is built from 18 residues.

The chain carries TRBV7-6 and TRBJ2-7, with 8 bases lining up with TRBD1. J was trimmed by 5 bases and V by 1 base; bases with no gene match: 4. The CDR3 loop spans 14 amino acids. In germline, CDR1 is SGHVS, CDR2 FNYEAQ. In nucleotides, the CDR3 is TGTGCCAGCAGCTTAGGAGACAGGGGCCACGAGCAGTACTTC. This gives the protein CASSLGDRGHEQYF.

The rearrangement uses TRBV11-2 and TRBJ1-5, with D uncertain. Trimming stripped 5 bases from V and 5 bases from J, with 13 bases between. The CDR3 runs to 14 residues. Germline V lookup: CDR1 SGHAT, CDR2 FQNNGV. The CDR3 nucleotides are TGTGCCAGCAGCGTATCGACGGGATATCAGCCCCAGCATTTT. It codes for CASSVSTGYQPQHF.

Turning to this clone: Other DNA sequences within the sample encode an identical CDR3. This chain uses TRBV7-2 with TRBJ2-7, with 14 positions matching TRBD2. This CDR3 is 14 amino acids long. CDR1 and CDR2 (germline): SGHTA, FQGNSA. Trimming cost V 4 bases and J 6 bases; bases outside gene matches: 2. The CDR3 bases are TGTGCCAGCAGCTCCGGACTAGCGGGAGGCGAGCAGTACTTC. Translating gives CASSSGLAGGEQYF.

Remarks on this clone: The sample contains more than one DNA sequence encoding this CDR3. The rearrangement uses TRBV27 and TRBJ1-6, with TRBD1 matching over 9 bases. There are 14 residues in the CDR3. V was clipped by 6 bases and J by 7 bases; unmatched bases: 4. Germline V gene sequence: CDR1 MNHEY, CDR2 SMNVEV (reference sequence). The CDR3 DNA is TGTGCCAGCAGGGGGACAGGGTACAATTCACCCCTCCACTTT. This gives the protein CASRGTGYNSPLHF.

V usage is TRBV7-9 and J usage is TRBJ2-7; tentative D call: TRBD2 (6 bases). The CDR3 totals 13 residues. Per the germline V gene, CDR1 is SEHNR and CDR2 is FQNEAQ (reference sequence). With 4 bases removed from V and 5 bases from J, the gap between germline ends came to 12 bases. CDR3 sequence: CASSSRGIDEQYF. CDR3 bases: TGTGCCAGCAGCTCTCGGGGGATCGACGAGCAGTACTTC.

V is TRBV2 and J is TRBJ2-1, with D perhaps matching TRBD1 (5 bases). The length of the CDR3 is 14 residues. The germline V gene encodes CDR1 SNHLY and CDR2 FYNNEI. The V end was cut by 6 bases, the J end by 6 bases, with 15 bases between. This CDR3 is CASRYLGAPNEQFF. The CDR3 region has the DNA TGTGCCAGCAGGTATCTAGGGGCCCCCAATGAGCAGTTCTTC.

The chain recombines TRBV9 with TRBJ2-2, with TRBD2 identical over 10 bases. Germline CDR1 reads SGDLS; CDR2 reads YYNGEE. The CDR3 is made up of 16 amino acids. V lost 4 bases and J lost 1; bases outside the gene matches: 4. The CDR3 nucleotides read TGTGCCAGCAGCCCAATAGCGGGAGGGAACACCGGGGAGCTGTTTTTT. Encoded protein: CASSPIAGGNTGELFF.

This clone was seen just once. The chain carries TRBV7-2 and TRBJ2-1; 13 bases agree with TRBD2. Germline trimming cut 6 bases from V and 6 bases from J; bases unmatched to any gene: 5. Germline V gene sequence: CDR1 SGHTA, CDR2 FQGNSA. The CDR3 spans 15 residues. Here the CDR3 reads CASRAGTSGINEQFF. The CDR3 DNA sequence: TGTGCCAGCAGAGCCGGGACTAGCGGGATCAATGAGCAGTTCTTC.

CDR3 sequence (DNA): TGTGCCTGGAGGGGGGCCTTCCACCACCGTGGGACTAGCTACAATGAGCAGTTCTTC. The encoded protein is CAWRGAFHHRGTSYNEQFF. The rearrangement joins TRBV30 to TRBJ2-1, with TRBD2 matching over 8 bases. CDR1 and CDR2 (germline): GTSNPN, SVGIG (reference sequence). V lost 3 bases to trimming and J lost 3 bases; unmatched junction nucleotides: 19. The CDR3 consists of 19 residues.

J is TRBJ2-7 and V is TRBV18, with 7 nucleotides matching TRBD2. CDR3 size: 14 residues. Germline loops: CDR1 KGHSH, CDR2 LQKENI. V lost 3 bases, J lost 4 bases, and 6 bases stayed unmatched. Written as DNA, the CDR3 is TGTGCCAGCTCACCCGGACTAGTCGATTACGAGCAGTACTTC. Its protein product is CASSPGLVDYEQYF.

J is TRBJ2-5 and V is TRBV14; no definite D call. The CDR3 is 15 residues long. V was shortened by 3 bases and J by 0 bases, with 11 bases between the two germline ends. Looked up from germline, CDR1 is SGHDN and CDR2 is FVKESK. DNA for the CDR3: TGTGCCAGCAGCCACCCTACCTGGTACCAAGAGACCCAGTACTTC. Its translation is CASSHPTWYQETQYF.

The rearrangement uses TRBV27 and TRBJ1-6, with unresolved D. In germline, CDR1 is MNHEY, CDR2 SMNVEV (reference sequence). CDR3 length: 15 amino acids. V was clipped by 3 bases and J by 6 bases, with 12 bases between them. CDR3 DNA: TGTGCCAGCAGTTTGCGGGTGACCGGTAATTCACCCCTCCACTTT. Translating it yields CASSLRVTGNSPLHF.

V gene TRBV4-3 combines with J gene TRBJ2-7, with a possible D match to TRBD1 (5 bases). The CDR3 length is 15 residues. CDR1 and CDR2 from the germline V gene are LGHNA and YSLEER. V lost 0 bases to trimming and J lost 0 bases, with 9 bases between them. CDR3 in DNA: TGCGCCAGCAGCCAAGAAGGGGTCACCTCCTACGAGCAGTACTTC. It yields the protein CASSQEGVTSYEQYF.

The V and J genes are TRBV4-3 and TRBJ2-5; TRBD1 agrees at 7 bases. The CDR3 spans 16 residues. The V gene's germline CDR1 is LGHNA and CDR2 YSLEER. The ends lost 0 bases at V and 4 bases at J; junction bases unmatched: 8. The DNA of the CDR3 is TGCGCCAGCAGCCAAGATAGTCTGAAGGGGGCAGAGACCCAGTACTTC. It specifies CASSQDSLKGAETQYF.